The entry below describes one T cell receptor (beta chain). The CDR3 runs to 13 residues. The V gene's germline CDR1 is SQVTM and CDR2 ANQGSEA. Losses at the gene ends were 8 bases for V and 4 bases for J; bases not matched to a gene: 9. The sample belongs to a study of patients and donors after allogeneic stem cell transplantation. TCRdb used MiXCR to reprocess the RT-PCR reads, holding one entry per CDR3 protein. The table includes about 96,000 distinct CDR3 sequences, around 48% detected once. The V gene is TRBV29-1, the J gene TRBJ1-1; 8 bases map to TRBD1. The source of this sequence is a human donor who was either an allogeneic HSCT recipient or a stem cell or donor lymphocyte infusion donor (not recorded which). It is not recorded whose cells these are; they may come from a transplant donor. The material sequenced was blood, either unsorted or a sorted T cell fraction (not recorded which). The CDR3 DNA reads TGCAGCACTCGACAGGGGTTAGGCACTGAAGCTTTCTTT. It encodes CSTRQGLGTEAFF.